Included here is one T cell receptor beta chain sequence, with context. Its antigen is unidentified. This specimen belongs to a study of graft-versus-host responses after intestinal transplantation. Study-level information: For around three years after anti-thymocyte globulin induction, all recipients took tacrolimus and steroids. Findings and caveats of the study: Recipient-marrow GvH clones were detected, some having first appeared in ileum or blood. An association linked early post-transplant HvG declines with peak circulating GvH clone levels.

This CDR3 is built from 13 residues. J gave up 6 bases and V 7 bases, and 9 bases lay outside the gene matches. Germline V lookup: CDR1 MNHEY, CDR2 SMNVEV (reference sequence). The method was immunoSEQ multiplex PCR; TCRdb's version includes in-frame clones alone and lacks a portion of them. The sample shows 99,000 or so clones, 85% to 95% of them seen only once. This chain connects TRBV27 to TRBJ2-7, with 7 positions matching TRBD2. The sequencing here drew on unstimulated CD8+ T cells sorted from spleen or lymph node cells, taken before transplant. The TCR comes from a human donor who was the organ donor for an intestinal transplant. The CDR3 DNA sequence: TGTGCCAGCACACGACCCTCGGGGGGCGAGCAGTACTTC. This codes for CASTRPSGGEQYF.